This TCR beta chain comes out of a study of T cells in Graves' hyperthyroidism and ophthalmopathy. Authors of the study amplified TCR beta CDR3 regions from RNA transcripts. HTBI primers drove first-round RT-PCR of the TCR CDR3. TCRdb itself ran the multiplex PCR reads through MiXCR, one entry per CDR3 protein. The sample holds more than 50,000 distinct CDR3 sequences, about 50% seen once. Reasons for excluding patients were uncontrolled infection, other autoimmune disease, pregnancy or lactation. PBMCs were obtained from 9 to 10 ml fresh peripheral blood. The CDR3 contains 16 residues. V lost 3 bases and J lost 1, with 14 bases in between. From germline, CDR1 is SGDLS and CDR2 YYNGEE. With regard to this clonotype: No antigen is known for it.

Whole-study results and caveats: Researchers found most expanded thyroid clonotypes above 0.001 in blood as well.

Sample: blood. V and J are TRBV9 and TRBJ2-1; possibly TRBD2 for D (5 bases). The receptor comes from an older woman with Graves' ophthalmopathy. CDR3 nucleotide sequence: TGTGCCAGCAGCGCAGAATCGAGGGCTTCCTACAATGAGCAGTTCTTC. Encoded protein: CASSAESRASYNEQFF.